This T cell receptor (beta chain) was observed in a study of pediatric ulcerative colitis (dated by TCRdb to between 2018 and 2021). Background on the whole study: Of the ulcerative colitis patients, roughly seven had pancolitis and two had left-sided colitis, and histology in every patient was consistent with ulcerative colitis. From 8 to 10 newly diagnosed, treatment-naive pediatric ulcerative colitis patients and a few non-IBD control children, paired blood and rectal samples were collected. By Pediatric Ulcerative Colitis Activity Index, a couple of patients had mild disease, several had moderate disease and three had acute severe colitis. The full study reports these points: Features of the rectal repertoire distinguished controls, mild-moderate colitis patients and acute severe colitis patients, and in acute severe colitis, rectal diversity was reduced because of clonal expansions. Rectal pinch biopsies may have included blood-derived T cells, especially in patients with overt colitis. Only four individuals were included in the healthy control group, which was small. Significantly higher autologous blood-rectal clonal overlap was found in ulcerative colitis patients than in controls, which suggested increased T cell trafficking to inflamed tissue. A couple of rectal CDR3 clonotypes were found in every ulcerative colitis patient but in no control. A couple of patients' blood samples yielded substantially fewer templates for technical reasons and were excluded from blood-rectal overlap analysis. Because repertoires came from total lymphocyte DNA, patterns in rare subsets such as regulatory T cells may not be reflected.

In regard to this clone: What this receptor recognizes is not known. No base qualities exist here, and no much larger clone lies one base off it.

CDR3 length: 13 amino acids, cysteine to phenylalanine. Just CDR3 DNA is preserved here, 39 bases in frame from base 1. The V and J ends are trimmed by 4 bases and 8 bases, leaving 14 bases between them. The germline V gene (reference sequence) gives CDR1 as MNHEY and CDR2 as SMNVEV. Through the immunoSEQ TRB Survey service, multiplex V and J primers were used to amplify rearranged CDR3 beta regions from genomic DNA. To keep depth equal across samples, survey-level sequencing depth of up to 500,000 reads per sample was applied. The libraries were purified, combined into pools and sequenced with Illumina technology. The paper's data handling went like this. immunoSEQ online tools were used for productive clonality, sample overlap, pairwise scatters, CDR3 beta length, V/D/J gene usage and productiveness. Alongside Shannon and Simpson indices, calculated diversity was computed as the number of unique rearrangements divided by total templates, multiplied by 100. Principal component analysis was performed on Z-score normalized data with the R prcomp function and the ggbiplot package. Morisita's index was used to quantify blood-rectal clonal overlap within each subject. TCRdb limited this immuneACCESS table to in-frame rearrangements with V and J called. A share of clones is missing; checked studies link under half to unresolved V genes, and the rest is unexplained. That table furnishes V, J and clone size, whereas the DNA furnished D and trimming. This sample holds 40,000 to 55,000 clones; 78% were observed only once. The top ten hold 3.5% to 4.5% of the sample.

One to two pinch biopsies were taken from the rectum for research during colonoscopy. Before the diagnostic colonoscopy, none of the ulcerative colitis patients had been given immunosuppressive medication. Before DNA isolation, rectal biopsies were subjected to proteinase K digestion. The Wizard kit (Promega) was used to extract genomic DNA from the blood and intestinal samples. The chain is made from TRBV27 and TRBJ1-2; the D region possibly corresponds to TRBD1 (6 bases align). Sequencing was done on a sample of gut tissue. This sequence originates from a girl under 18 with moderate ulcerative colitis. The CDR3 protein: CASSSDRLRGYTF. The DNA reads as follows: TGTGCCAGCAGTTCCGACAGGTTGAGGGGCTACACCTTC.